This TCR beta chain was recorded in a study of neurological immune-mediated disorders. A single record per CDR3 protein comes from TCRdb applying MiXCR to the 5' RACE reads. The sample records about 62,000 distinct CDR3 sequences, less than 4% being singletons. Germline CDR1 MNHEY, CDR2 SVGAGI. This CDR3 contains 15 residues. Trimming took off 0 bases at V and 0 bases at J, with 8 bases between the two ends. This clonotype was picked up many times. What it binds is unknown. Findings and caveats of the study: Multiple sclerosis was found to have the least TCR clonal expansion, below healthy controls, and HTLV-1-associated myelopathy the most.

The rearrangement links TRBV6-5 to TRBJ1-2; D remains unclear. The source material was PBMCs. The TCR originated in a woman aged 45-59 years with multiple sclerosis. The CDR3: CASSYSNRPNYGYTF. For the CDR3, the DNA is TGTGCCAGCAGTTACTCGAACCGGCCTAACTATGGCTACACCTTC.